This TCR beta chain was captured by sequencing in a study of blood T cells in healthy people across ages. Study findings and constraints: Greater diversity and more naive CD4+ cells were seen in long-lived donors than in aged donors. Naive T cell percentage showed a strong correlation with the diversity of TCR beta.

Primers used in a second PCR of about 7 to 12 cycles were a sample-barcoded 5' primer and a J-beta primer mix. TCRdb re-called the 5' RACE reads with MiXCR, one entry per CDR3 protein. The top ten clones hold 7.7% of a sample with about 1.7 million distinct CDR3 sequences, 25% to 30% of them seen once. In the case of this clonotype: No antigen is known for it.

The clonotype was recovered from a woman aged 25 to 39 in good health. The sample consisted of blood.

In DNA form, the CDR3 reads TGTGCCAGCAGTGCCGCGAAGTTGGATGAAAAACTGTTTTTT. Translated, it gives CASSAAKLDEKLFF. The rearrangement uses TRBV12-3 or TRBV12-4 and TRBJ1-4; D is unclear. The ends were cut back, 5 bases at V and 6 bases at J, with 13 bases in the middle. This CDR3 has 14 residues.